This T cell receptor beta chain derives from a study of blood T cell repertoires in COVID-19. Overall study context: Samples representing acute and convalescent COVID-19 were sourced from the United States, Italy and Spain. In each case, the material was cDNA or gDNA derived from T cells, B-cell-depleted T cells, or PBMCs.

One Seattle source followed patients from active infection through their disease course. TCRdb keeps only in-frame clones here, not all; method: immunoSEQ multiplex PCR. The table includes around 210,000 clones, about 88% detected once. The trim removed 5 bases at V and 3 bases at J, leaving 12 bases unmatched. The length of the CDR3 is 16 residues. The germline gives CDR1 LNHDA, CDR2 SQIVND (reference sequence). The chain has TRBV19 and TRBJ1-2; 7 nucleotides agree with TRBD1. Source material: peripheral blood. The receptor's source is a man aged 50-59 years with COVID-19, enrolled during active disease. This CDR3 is CASSQETGWNYYGYTF. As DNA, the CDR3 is TGTGCCAGTAGTCAAGAGACAGGGTGGAATTACTATGGCTACACCTTC.